The 13 T cell receptor beta chains given below trace back to one sample, sequenced in a study of OX40 agonist ivuxolimab in advanced cancers. Produced via immunoSEQ multiplex PCR; TCRdb's table is partial and in-frame only. Of about 50,000 clones in the sample, roughly nine tenths were seen once. The sample here was CD4+ or CD8+ T cells sorted from blood, taken in a trial of the OX40 agonist ivuxolimab. Every receptor here comes from an adult with an advanced solid tumor such as melanoma, head and neck, liver or kidney cancer.

The chain uses TRBV29-1 and TRBJ2-1, with a tentative D call TRBD1 (5 bases). V was shortened by 8 bases and J by 6 bases, with 11 bases between the two germline ends. The CDR3 consists of 11 residues. The V gene's germline CDR1 is SQVTM and CDR2 ANQGSEA. The CDR3 protein is CSFLGLNEQFF. The CDR3 DNA is TGCAGCTTTCTGGGGCTCAATGAGCAGTTCTTC.

The chain links TRBV4-1 to TRBJ2-2; D gene unclear. CDR3 length: 14 residues. In germline, CDR1 is MGHRA, CDR2 YSYEKL. The V gene lost 4 bases and the J gene lost 0 bases, with 6 bases spanning the gap. CDR3: CASSPTPNTGELFF. The CDR3 DNA is TGCGCCAGCAGCCCGACACCGAACACCGGGGAGCTGTTTTTT.

This clone was counted a single time. The chain recombines TRBV5-6 with TRBJ2-7, with unresolved D. CDR1 SGHDT and CDR2 YYEEEE come from the germline V gene. This CDR3 has 12 residues. The ends were cut back, 2 bases at V and 1 base at J, with 4 bases in the middle. In nucleotides, the CDR3 is TGTGCCAGCAGCTTACGTTCCTACGAGCAGTACTTC. It yields the protein CASSLRSYEQYF.

J is TRBJ1-1 and V is TRBV5-1; D uncertain. Germline values: CDR1 SGHRS, CDR2 YFSETQ. V lost 2 bases, J lost 3 bases, and 11 bases lay in between. The CDR3 contains 14 residues. CDR3 sequence (DNA): TGCGCCAGCAGCTTTTCTGGGCGATACACTGAAGCTTTCTTT. This gives the protein CASSFSGRYTEAFF.

This clone has a single count. The CDR3, as DNA: TGTGCCAGCAGTTATCATGACAGCCTCACAGATACGCAGTATTTT. Residues: CASSYHDSLTDTQYF. The rearrangement links TRBV28 to TRBJ2-3, with TRBD1 as a possible D gene (5 bases). Trimming pared 4 bases from V and 2 bases from J, leaving 13 bases between. The CDR3 consists of 15 residues. Germline-derived CDR1 and CDR2 are MDHEN and SYDVKM.

The V and J genes are TRBV7-9 and TRBJ1-2; 9 nucleotides match TRBD1. The CDR3 runs to 15 residues. V gave up 2 bases and J gave up 4 bases; unmatched junction bases: 5. Germline assignment: CDR1 SEHNR and CDR2 FQNEAQ (reference sequence). The CDR3 region is CASSLFVDRGYGYTF. The CDR3 region has the DNA TGTGCCAGCAGCTTATTTGTGGACAGGGGCTATGGCTACACCTTC.

The V call is TRBV29-1, the J call TRBJ2-5; 8 positions match TRBD1. The CDR3 length is 14 residues. Germline CDR1 reads SQVTM; CDR2 reads ANQGSEA. The V gene end was trimmed by 6 bases and the J gene end by 3 bases; junction bases not matched to a gene: 9. The CDR3 nucleotides are TGCAGCGTCTCGACCGGGACAGGTGAAGAGACCCAGTACTTC. Its translation is CSVSTGTGEETQYF.

This sequence joins TRBV28 and TRBJ1-5; no definite D call. This CDR3 contains 10 residues. With 6 bases removed from V and 12 bases from J, the gap between germline ends came to 9 bases. The germline gives CDR1 MDHEN, CDR2 SYDVKM. The CDR3 here is CASRVPVQHF. CDR3 coding DNA: TGTGCCAGCAGGGTCCCTGTCCAGCATTTT.

The V gene is TRBV5-6, the J gene TRBJ1-1; perhaps TRBD1 as D (5 bases). V was clipped by 2 bases and J by 1 base, with 15 bases between them. The CDR3 loop spans 16 amino acids. In germline, CDR1 is SGHDT, CDR2 YYEEEE. Here the CDR3 DNA reads TGTGCCAGCAGCTTCCAAGTCCAGGGTACGAACACTGAAGCTTTCTTT. It is translated as CASSFQVQGTNTEAFF.

The chain couples TRBV4-1 to TRBJ1-4; D call uncertain. Germline V gene lookup returns CDR1 MGHRA and CDR2 YSYEKL. This CDR3 is 14 amino acids long. Trimming stripped 4 bases from V and 14 bases from J, with 20 bases between. In nucleotides, the CDR3 is TGCGCCAGCAGCCTCACGCGGCAGGACGAAATTCTGTTTTTT. The encoded protein is CASSLTRQDEILFF.

This clone is a singleton in its sample. V and J are TRBV2 and TRBJ1-1; D is unclear. CDR1 and CDR2 from the germline V gene are SNHLY and FYNNEI. V was trimmed by 7 bases and J by 1 base, leaving 4 bases between them. The length of the CDR3 is 11 residues. The CDR3 loop reads CASTPNTEAFF. The CDR3 DNA reads as TGTGCCAGCACTCCGAACACTGAAGCTTTCTTT.

The chain uses TRBV7-9 and TRBJ2-1; D unresolved. Trimming shortened V by 2 bases and J by 9 bases, and 5 bases separated the two germline ends. The CDR3 has 11 amino acids. CDR1 is SEHNR and CDR2 is FQNEAQ in the germline V gene (reference sequence). CDR3: CASSLPAEQFF. In DNA form, the CDR3 reads TGTGCCAGCAGCTTACCCGCTGAGCAGTTCTTC.

V usage is TRBV5-4 and J usage is TRBJ2-7, with D hard to call. Germline V lookup: CDR1 SGHNT, CDR2 YYREEE (reference sequence). V was clipped by 0 bases and J by 0 bases, with 4 bases between them. This CDR3 is 13 amino acids long. Here the CDR3 reads CASSLGRSYEQYV. DNA for the CDR3: TGTGCCAGCAGCTTGGGGCGCTCCTACGAGCAGTACGTC.